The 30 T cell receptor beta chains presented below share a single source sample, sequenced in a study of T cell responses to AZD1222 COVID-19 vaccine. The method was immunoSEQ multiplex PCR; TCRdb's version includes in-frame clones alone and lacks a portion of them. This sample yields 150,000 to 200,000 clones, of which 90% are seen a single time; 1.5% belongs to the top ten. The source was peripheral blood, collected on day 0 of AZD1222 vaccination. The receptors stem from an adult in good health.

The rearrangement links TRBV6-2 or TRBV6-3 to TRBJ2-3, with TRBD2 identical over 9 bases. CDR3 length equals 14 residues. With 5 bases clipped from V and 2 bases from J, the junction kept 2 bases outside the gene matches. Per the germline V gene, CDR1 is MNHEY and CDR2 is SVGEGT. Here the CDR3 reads CASSSGGNTDTQYF. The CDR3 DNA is TGTGCCAGCAGTAGCGGGGGGAACACAGATACGCAGTATTTT.

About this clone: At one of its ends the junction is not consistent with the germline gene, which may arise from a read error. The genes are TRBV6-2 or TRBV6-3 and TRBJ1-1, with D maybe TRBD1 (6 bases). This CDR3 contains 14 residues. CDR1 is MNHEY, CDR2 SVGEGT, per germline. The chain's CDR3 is CASSSDRGNAEAFF. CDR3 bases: TGTGCCAGCAGTTCGGACAGAGGGAACGCTGAAGCTTTCTTT.

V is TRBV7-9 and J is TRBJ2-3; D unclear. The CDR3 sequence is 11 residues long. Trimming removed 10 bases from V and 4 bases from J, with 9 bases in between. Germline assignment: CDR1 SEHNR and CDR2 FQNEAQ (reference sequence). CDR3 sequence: CATERPDTQYF. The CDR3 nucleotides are TGTGCCACCGAGAGGCCAGATACGCAGTATTTT. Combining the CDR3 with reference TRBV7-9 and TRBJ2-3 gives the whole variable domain DTGVSQNPRHKITKRGQNVTFRCDPISEHNRLYWYRQTLGQGPEFLTYFQNEAQLEKSRLLSDRFSAERPKGSFSTLEIQRTEQGDSAMYLCATERPDTQYFGPGTRLTVL.

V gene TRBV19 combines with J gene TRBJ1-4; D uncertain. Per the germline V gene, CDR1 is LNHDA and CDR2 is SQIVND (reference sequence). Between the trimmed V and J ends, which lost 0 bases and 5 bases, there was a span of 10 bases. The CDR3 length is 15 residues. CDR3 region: CASSIEGQQNEKLFF. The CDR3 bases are TGTGCCAGTAGTATAGAAGGGCAGCAAAATGAAAAACTGTTTTTT.

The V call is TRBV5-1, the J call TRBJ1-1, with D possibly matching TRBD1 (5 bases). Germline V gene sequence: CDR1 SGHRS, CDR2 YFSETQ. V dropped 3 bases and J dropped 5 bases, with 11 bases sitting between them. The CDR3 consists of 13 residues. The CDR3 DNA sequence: TGCGCCAGCAGCTCGCATGGGGGTACTGAAGCTTTCTTT. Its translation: CASSSHGGTEAFF.

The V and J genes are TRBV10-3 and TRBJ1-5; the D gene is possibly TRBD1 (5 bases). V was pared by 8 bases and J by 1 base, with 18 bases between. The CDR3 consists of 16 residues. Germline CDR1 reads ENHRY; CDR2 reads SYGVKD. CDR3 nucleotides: TGTGCCATCGGAAATAGGGAGGCAGGGAGCAATCAGCCCCAGCATTTT. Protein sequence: CAIGNREAGSNQPQHF.

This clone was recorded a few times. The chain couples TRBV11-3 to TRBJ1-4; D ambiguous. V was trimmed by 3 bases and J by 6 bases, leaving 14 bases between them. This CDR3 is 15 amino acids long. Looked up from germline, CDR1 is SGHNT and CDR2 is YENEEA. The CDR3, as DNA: TGTGCCAGCAGCTTTGAGACCGGGTTTGATGAAAAACTGTTTTTT. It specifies CASSFETGFDEKLFF.

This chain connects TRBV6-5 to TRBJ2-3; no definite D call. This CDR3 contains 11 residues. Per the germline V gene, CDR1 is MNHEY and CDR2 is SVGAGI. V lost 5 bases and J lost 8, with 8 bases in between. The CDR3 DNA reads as TGTGCCAGCAGTCGGCCCGGTACGCAGTATTTT. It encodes CASSRPGTQYF.

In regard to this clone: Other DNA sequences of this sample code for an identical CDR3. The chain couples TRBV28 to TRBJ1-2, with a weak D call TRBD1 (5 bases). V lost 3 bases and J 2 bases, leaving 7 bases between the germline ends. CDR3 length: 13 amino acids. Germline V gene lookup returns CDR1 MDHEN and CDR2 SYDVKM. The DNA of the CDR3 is TGTGCCAGCAGTTTTCAGGGAAACTATGGCTACACCTTC. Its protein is CASSFQGNYGYTF.

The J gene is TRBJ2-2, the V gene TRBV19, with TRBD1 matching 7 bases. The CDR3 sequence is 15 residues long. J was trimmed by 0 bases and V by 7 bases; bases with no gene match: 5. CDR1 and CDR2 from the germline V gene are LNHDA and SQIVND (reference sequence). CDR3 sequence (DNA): TGTGCCAGTAATGCGGACAGGACGAACACCGGGGAGCTGTTTTTT. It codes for CASNADRTNTGELFF. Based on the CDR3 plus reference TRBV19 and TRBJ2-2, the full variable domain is DGGITQSPKYLFRKEGQNVTLSCEQNLNHDAMYWYRQDPGQGLRLIYYSQIVNDFQKGDIAEGYSVSREKKESFPLTVTSAQKNPTAFYLCASNADRTNTGELFFGEGSRLTVL.

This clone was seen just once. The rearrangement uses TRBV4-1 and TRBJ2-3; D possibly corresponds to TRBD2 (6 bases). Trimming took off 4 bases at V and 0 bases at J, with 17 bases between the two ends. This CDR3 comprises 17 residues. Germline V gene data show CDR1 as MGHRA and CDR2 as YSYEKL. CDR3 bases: TGCGCCAGCAGCCTTCTCCGAGTGGGGGGAAGCACAGATACGCAGTATTTT. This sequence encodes CASSLLRVGGSTDTQYF.

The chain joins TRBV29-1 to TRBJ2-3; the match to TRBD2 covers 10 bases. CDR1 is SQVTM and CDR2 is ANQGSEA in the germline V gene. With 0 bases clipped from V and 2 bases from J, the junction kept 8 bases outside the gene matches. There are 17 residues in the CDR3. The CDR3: CSVEERASGGVTDTQYF. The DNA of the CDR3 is TGCAGCGTTGAAGAAAGGGCGAGCGGGGGGGTCACAGATACGCAGTATTTT.

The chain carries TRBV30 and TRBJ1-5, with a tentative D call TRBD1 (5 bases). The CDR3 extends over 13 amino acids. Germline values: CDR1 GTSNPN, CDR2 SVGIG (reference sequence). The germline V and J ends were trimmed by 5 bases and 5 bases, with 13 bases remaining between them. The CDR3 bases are TGTGCCTGGGCCTCGGGGCCTTATCAGCCCCAGCATTTT. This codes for CAWASGPYQPQHF.

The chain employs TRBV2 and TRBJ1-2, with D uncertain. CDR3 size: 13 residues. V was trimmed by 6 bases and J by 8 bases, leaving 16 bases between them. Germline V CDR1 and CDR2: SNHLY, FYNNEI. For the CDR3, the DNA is TGTGCCAGCAGACCCCAATCGGCTGTAGGCTACACCTTC. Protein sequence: CASRPQSAVGYTF.

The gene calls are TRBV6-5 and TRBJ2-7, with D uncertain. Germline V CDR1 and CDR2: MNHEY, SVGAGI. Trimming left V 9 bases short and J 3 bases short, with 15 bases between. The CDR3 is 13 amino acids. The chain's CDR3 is CASGTSPNYEQYF. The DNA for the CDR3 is TGTGCCAGTGGAACCTCCCCCAACTACGAGCAGTACTTC.

The CDR3 DNA sequence: TGTGCCAGCAGCCTTGACAGGGGACCTGGGTGGGACGAGCAGTACTTC. It encodes CASSLDRGPGWDEQYF. This chain links TRBV5-6 with TRBJ2-7; 8 nucleotides match TRBD1. CDR1 and CDR2 (germline): SGHDT, YYEEEE. This CDR3 comprises 16 residues. After removal of 4 bases from V and 5 bases from J, the junction contained 14 bases not matched to a gene.

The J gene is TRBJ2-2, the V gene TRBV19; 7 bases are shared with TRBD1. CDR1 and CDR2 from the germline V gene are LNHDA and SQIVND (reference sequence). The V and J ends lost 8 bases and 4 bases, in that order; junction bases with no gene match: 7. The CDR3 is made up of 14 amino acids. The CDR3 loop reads CASGVRGTTGELFF. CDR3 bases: TGTGCCAGTGGGGTCAGGGGGACCACCGGGGAGCTGTTTTTT.

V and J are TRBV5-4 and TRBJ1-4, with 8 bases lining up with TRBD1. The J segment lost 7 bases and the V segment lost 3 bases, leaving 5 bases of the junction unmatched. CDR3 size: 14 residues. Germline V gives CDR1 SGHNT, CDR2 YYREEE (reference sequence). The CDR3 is CASSYDRGSEKLFF. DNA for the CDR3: TGTGCCAGCAGCTATGACAGGGGAAGTGAAAAACTGTTTTTT.

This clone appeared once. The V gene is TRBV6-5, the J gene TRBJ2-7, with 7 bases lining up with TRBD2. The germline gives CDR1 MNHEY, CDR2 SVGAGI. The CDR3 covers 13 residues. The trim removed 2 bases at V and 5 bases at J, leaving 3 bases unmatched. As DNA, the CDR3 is TGTGCCAGCAGTTACGCGGGGGACGACGAGCAGTACTTC. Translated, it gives CASSYAGDDEQYF.

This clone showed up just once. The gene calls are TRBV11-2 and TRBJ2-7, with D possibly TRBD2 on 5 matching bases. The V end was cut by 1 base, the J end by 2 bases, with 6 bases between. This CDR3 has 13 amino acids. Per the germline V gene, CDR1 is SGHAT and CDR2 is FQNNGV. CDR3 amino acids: CASSLAEAYEQYF. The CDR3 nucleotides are TGTGCCAGCAGCTTAGCGGAGGCCTACGAGCAGTACTTC.

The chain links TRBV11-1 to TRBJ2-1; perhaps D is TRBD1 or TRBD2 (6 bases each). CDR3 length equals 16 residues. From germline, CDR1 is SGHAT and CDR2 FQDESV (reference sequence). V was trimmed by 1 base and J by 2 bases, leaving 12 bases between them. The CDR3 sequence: CASSLEGGVAYNEQFF. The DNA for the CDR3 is TGTGCCAGCAGCTTAGAGGGGGGAGTTGCCTACAATGAGCAGTTCTTC.

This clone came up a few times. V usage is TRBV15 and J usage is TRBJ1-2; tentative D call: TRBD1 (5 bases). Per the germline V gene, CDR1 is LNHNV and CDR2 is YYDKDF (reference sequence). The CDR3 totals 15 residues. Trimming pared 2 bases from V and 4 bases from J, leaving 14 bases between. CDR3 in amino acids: CATSRSLGLPYGYTF. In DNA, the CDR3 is TGTGCCACCAGCAGATCCCTGGGACTGCCCTATGGCTACACCTTC.

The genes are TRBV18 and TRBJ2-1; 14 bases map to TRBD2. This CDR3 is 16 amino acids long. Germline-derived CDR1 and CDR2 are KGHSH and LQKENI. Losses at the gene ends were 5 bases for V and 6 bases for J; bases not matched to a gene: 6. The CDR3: CASSMGLAGASNEQFF. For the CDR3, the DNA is TGTGCCAGCTCAATGGGACTAGCGGGGGCATCCAATGAGCAGTTCTTC.

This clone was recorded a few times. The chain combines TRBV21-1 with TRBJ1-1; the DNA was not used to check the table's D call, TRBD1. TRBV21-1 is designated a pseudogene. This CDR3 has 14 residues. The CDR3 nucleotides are TGTGCCAGCAGCACCAGACAGAGAGGAACTGAAGCTTTCTTT. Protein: CASSTRQRGTEAFF.

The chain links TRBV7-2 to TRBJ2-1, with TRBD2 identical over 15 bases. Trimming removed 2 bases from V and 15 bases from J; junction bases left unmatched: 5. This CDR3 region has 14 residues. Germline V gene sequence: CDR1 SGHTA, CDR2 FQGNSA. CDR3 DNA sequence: TGTGCCAGCAGCTTAATCGGGACTAGCGGGGGGCTGTTCTTC. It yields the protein CASSLIGTSGGLFF.

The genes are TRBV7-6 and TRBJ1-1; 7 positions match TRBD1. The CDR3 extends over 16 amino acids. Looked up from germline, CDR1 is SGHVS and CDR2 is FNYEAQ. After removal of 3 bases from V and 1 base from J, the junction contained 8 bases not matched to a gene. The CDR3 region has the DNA TGTGCCAGCAGCTTCCAGGGGGGCGCGGGGAACACTGAAGCTTTCTTT. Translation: CASSFQGGAGNTEAFF.

Here the CDR3 reads CASSQDFRSNQPQHF. The CDR3, as DNA: TGCGCCAGCAGCCAAGATTTCCGGAGCAATCAGCCCCAGCATTTT. The chain combines TRBV4-1 with TRBJ1-5, with D unresolved. The V and J ends lost 0 bases and 1 base respectively, with 7 bases between them. Germline CDR1 is MGHRA and CDR2 is YSYEKL. This CDR3 contains 15 residues.

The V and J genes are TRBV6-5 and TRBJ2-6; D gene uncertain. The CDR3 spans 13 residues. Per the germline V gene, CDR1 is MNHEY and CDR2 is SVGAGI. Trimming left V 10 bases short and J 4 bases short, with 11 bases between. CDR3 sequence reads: CATQGSGANVLTF. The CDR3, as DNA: TGTGCCACCCAAGGCTCCGGGGCCAACGTCCTGACTTTC.

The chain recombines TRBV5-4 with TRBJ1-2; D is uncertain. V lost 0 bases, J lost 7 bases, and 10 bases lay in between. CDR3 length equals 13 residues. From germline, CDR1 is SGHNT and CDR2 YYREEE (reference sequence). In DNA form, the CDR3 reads TGTGCCAGCAGCTTGGATAGGGCGGGTGGCTACACCTTC. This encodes CASSLDRAGGYTF.

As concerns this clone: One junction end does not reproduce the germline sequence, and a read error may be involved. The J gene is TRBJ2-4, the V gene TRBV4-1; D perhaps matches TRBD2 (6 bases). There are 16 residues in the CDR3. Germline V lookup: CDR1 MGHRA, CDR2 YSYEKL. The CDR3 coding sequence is TGCGCTAGCAGCCAGACCGGGGGTGCGGCCAAAAACATTCAGTACTTC. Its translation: CASSQTGGAAKNIQYF.